This T cell receptor beta chain was recovered during a study of T cell responses to AZD1222 COVID-19 vaccine. Study at large: Second-dose recipients at about 4 or about 12 weeks were treated as one pooled group. Study observations and caveats: With dominance at 160-218 and 743-854, vaccine-associated CD4 TCRs spanned spike. In all cases, repertoires were sampled only after the peak T cell response. It should be noted that donors were predominantly white British and more often female, and clonal diversity was possibly underestimated.

Profiling relied on immunoSEQ multiplex PCR, and the TCRdb table lists in-frame clones only, not all of them. The sample records 100,000 to 150,000 clones, about 90% being singletons. This clone was recorded once. What it binds is not known. This CDR3 contains 16 residues. Trimming stripped 3 bases from V and 1 base from J, with 16 bases between. The germline V gene encodes CDR1 MDHEN and CDR2 SYDVKM. The source is an adult in good health. The genes are TRBV28 and TRBJ2-7; D may be TRBD1 (6 bases). The sample in question was peripheral blood, obtained on day 0 of AZD1222 vaccination. The CDR3 coding sequence is TGTGCCAGCAGTTTTGGCTTCATGGGACAATCCTACGAGCAGTACTTC. Amino acids: CASSFGFMGQSYEQYF.